This T cell receptor (beta chain) is drawn from a study of blood T cell repertoires in COVID-19. The overall study: Both acute and convalescent COVID-19 samples were obtained from the United States, Italy and Spain.

V gave up 5 bases and J gave up 4 bases, with 17 bases separating them. The CDR3 runs 15 residues. CDR1 and CDR2 (germline): MNHEY, SMNVEV (reference sequence). Original methodology: The assay estimated nucleated cells by amplifying reference gene primers. The table came from immunoSEQ multiplex PCR; TCRdb's copy has only in-frame clones and leaves some out. The V and J calls and clone size were taken over from that table, and D and trimming were inferred from the DNA. The sample has some 200,000 clones, 85% to 95% seen once. Recruited during active infection, patients (from Seattle) were subsequently followed longitudinally.

The chain links TRBV27 to TRBJ1-2; unclear D gene. The sequence was obtained from a man aged 25 to 40 with COVID-19, enrolled during active disease. The sequencing sample was made of peripheral blood. CDR3 sequence (DNA): TGTGCCAGCAGTATGTCCCGGGTCCAGCCCTATGGCTACACCTTC. Translation: CASSMSRVQPYGYTF.